A single sample is the source of the 15 T cell receptor beta chains below, sequenced in a study of beta chain features in type 1 diabetes. The study reverse transcribed the entire isolated RNA, so it sequenced expressed TCRB transcripts. Libraries were prepared by immunoSEQ multiplex PCR; TCRdb keeps only in-frame clonotypes and omits some of them. The sample consists of 900,000 or so clones, roughly 17% of them appearing once. Sequencing used naive CD4+ T cells from blood. The receptors here all came from a woman under 30 in good health.

A remark on this clone: The same CDR3 is also encoded by other DNA sequences in this sample. J is TRBJ2-3 and V is TRBV5-1; 9 nucleotides match TRBD1. The germline V gene encodes CDR1 SGHRS and CDR2 YFSETQ. This CDR3 has 14 residues. With V trimmed by 0 bases and J by 6 bases, 2 bases remained unmatched. The CDR3 reads CASSLGQGVDTQYF. CDR3 bases: TGCGCCAGCAGCTTGGGACAGGGGGTCGATACGCAGTATTTT.

The chain is built from TRBV10-3 and TRBJ2-5; D may be TRBD1 or TRBD2 (5 bases each). CDR1 ENHRY and CDR2 SYGVKD come from the germline V gene. The CDR3 extends over 15 amino acids. Trimming cost V 1 base and J 5 bases, with 14 bases left between them. This chain's CDR3 is CAISELRRDAETQYF. Written as DNA, the CDR3 is TGTGCCATCAGTGAGTTGCGTCGGGACGCGGAGACCCAGTACTTC.

The V call is TRBV18, the J call TRBJ2-3; a weak D match, TRBD1 (6 bases). CDR3 size: 16 residues. The germline gives CDR1 KGHSH, CDR2 LQKENI. V lost 3 bases, J lost 7 bases, and 20 bases lay in between. CDR3 DNA sequence: TGTGCCAGCTCACCCGCGACAGGATTCCTGTCGAATACGCAGTATTTT. This codes for CASSPATGFLSNTQYF.

CDR3 region: CASSLFPEGYEQYF. In nucleotides, the CDR3 is TGTGCCAGCAGCCTATTTCCGGAGGGATACGAGCAGTACTTC. This chain joins TRBV7-2 and TRBJ2-7, with D maybe TRBD2 (6 bases). Germline CDR1 and CDR2: SGHTA and FQGNSA. The length of the CDR3 is 14 residues. V was shortened by 5 bases and J by 4 bases, with 15 bases between the two germline ends.

The CDR3: CASRVNTEAFF. CDR3 nucleotide sequence: TGTGCCAGCAGGGTGAACACTGAAGCTTTCTTT. V and J are TRBV25-1 and TRBJ1-1; D gene ambiguous. The germline V gene has CDR1 MGHDK and CDR2 SYGVNS. The CDR3 loop spans 11 amino acids. The V gene lost 6 bases and the J gene lost 0 bases, with 2 bases spanning the gap.

This clone was seen more than once but under ten times. The gene calls are TRBV6-5 and TRBJ2-3; D gene ambiguous. The CDR3 spans 14 residues. Germline CDR1 is MNHEY and CDR2 is SVGAGI. The V end lost 6 bases, the J end lost 6 bases, and 16 bases lay between the germline ends. The CDR3 region is CASRTDHEVDTQYF. The CDR3, as DNA: TGTGCCAGCAGGACTGACCACGAAGTGGATACGCAGTATTTT.

Regarding this clone: One base away lies a much larger clone, so this may be a sequencing read error. This chain links TRBV7-9 with TRBJ1-1; tentatively, D is TRBD1 (6 bases). Germline lookup yields CDR1 SEHNR and CDR2 FQNEAQ (reference sequence). Trimming took 2 bases from V and 4 from J, leaving 8 bases between them. The CDR3 is made up of 13 amino acids. The CDR3 coding sequence is TGTGCCAGCAGCTTAACAGGGACCACTGAAGCTTTCTTT. Residues: CASSLTGTTEAFF.

This clone was observed a handful of times. The V and J genes are TRBV9 and TRBJ1-2; tentative D call: TRBD1 (5 bases). This CDR3 contains 15 residues. Trimming removed 2 bases at V and 5 bases at J, with 16 bases between. CDR1 is SGDLS, CDR2 YYNGEE, per germline. The CDR3 sequence: CASSVLAGGSYGYTF. The CDR3 DNA reads TGTGCCAGCAGCGTGCTCGCCGGGGGGTCGTATGGCTACACCTTC.

This clone has just a few counts. The sample holds other DNA sequences that translate to the same CDR3. The chain links TRBV28 to TRBJ2-7; no clear D gene. There are 11 residues in the CDR3. Trimming cost V 5 bases and J 0 bases, with 2 bases left between them. CDR1 and CDR2 from the germline V gene are MDHEN and SYDVKM. The CDR3 nucleotides are TGTGCCAGCAGTGACTCCTACGAGCAGTACTTC. Encoded protein: CASSDSYEQYF.

This clone was counted a few times. The chain recombines TRBV7-2 with TRBJ2-7; TRBD1 agrees at 10 bases. CDR1 is SGHTA, CDR2 FQGNSA, per germline. Trimming cost V 1 base and J 2 bases; bases outside gene matches: 2. The CDR3 sequence is 15 residues long. The CDR3 loop is CASSLGGQGPYEQYF. The CDR3 DNA sequence: TGTGCCAGCAGCTTAGGGGGACAGGGGCCCTACGAGCAGTACTTC.

The gene calls are TRBV28 and TRBJ1-2; tentative D call: TRBD1 (6 bases). CDR3 length: 14 amino acids. The V gene's germline CDR1 is MDHEN and CDR2 SYDVKM. V was shortened by 5 bases and J by 4 bases, with 14 bases between the two germline ends. In nucleotides, the CDR3 is TGTGCCAGCAGTGACATCAGGGGAAGCTATGGCTACACCTTC. Protein: CASSDIRGSYGYTF.

V usage is TRBV2 and J usage is TRBJ2-7; D is unclear. Trimming cost V 4 bases and J 5 bases, with 15 bases left between them. Germline CDR1 SNHLY, CDR2 FYNNEI. This CDR3 is 14 amino acids long. CDR3 nucleotides: TGTGCCAGCAGTGTCCGGGCAGGCTTAAACGAGCAGTACTTC. This gives the protein CASSVRAGLNEQYF.

V usage is TRBV7-2 and J usage is TRBJ2-7; the D is unclear. Germline assignment: CDR1 SGHTA and CDR2 FQGNSA. The CDR3 has 15 residues. V lost 1 base and J 3 bases, leaving 13 bases between the germline ends. CDR3 DNA: TGTGCCAGCAGCTTAGGACACCCTACGGTCTACGAGCAGTACTTC. Its translation is CASSLGHPTVYEQYF.

The chain links TRBV6-6 to TRBJ2-5; no definite D call. Trimming left V 2 bases short and J 5 bases short, with 12 bases between. The length of the CDR3 is 14 residues. Germline CDR1 reads MNHNY; CDR2 reads SVGAGI (reference sequence). CDR3 DNA: TGTGCCAGCAGTTACCACGACGTTTCGGAGACCCAGTACTTC. Residues: CASSYHDVSETQYF.

The chain has TRBV19 and TRBJ1-2; 10 nucleotides align to TRBD1. The CDR3 is 14 residues long. V lost 10 bases, J lost 3 bases, and 8 bases stayed unmatched. Germline lookup yields CDR1 LNHDA and CDR2 SQIVND (reference sequence). CDR3 nucleotide sequence: TGTGCCACCAACCCGGGACAGGGGTACTATGGCTACACCTTC. This gives the protein CATNPGQGYYGYTF.